A selection of T cell receptor beta chains follows, all from one sample in a study of cytomegalovirus exposure and HLA in healthy donors. TCRdb's copy holds only in-frame clones and misses some; the assay was immunoSEQ multiplex PCR. This sample has some 150,000 clones; about three quarters occur once, and the top ten carry 2.8%. The sample taken for sequencing was PBMCs. The receptors here all came from a woman aged 25 to 39 in good health and CMV-seronegative. CDR3s include the opening cysteine and the closing phenylalanine or tryptophan. Each record gives: J gene, D gene, V gene, clone size, CDR3 DNA, CDR3 protein. A D gene is named only where the DNA matches it firmly. For some rows the clone size is stated as once, few or many, or as a class when expanded; others skip it.

TRBJ1-2 | TRBD1 | TRBV7-6 | few | TGTGCCAGCAGCCAAATGACAGGGGATGGCTACACCTTC | CASSQMTGDGYTF
TRBJ1-1 | NA | TRBV7-9 | NA | TGTGCCAGCAGCCCAGAAGGTCGGGAGAACACTGAAGCTTTCTTT | CASSPEGRENTEAFF
TRBJ2-1 | TRBD2 | TRBV5-1 | NA | TGCGCCAGCAGCTCCTGGGGTAGCGGGGGGAACTACAATGAGCAGTTCTTC | CASSSWGSGGNYNEQFF
TRBJ2-3 | TRBD2 | TRBV15 | NA | TGTGCCACCAGGCTAGCGGGACTCACAGATACGCAGTATTTT | CATRLAGLTDTQYF
TRBJ1-6 | NA | TRBV28 | NA | TGTGCCAGCAGTCCAGCGGCTTGGCAGAATTCACCCCTCCACTTT | CASSPAAWQNSPLHF
TRBJ2-5 | NA | TRBV7-9 | NA | TGTGCCAGCAGCTCTACCAGTGGAGGGCAGACCCAGTACTTC | CASSSTSGGQTQYF
TRBJ2-5 | TRBD2 | TRBV4-3 | NA | TGCGCCAGCAGCCAAGATCCCCCTAGCGGGAGTCGAGAGACCCAGTACTTC | CASSQDPPSGSRETQYF
TRBJ2-7 | NA | TRBV29-1 | NA | TGCAGCGGCAGGGAGGTCAACGAGCAGTACTTC | CSGREVNEQYF
TRBJ2-5 | NA | TRBV13 | NA | TGTGCCAGCCGCTACTCATTACCAGGGGAGACCCAGTACTTC | CASRYSLPGETQYF
TRBJ1-1 | TRBD1 | TRBV27 | few | TGTGCCAGCCTTCCTACCCGGGACAGCGCTGAAGCTTTCTTT | CASLPTRDSAEAFF
TRBJ2-7 | NA | TRBV14 | NA | TGTGCCAGCAGCCAAGTAGGCCTCTTGGAGGCCGAGCAGTACTTC | CASSQVGLLEAEQYF
TRBJ1-2 | TRBD1 | TRBV18 | NA | TGTGCCAGCTCAGACGACAGGGGCGGTGGTGGCTACACCTTC | CASSDDRGGGGYTF
TRBJ2-2 | NA | TRBV7-9 | once | TGTGCCAGCAGATACCCGGGGGAAGGGGTGAGCACCGGGGAGCTGTTTTTT | CASRYPGEGVSTGELFF
TRBJ2-1 | TRBD2 | TRBV7-8 | few | TGTGCCAGCAGCTCCGTTTGGGCGGGAGGCAATGAGCAGTTCTTC | CASSSVWAGGNEQFF
TRBJ2-3 | NA | TRBV5-1 | NA | TGCGCCAGCAGCTTTCGGGGAGACACAGATACGCAGTATTTT | CASSFRGDTDTQYF
TRBJ2-3 | NA | TRBV7-7 | NA | TGTGCCAGCAGCTTAGACTTCTTCGGCCGCGCGGGGCACACAGATACGCAGTATTTT | CASSLDFFGRAGHTDTQYF
TRBJ2-2 | NA | TRBV2 | NA | TGTGCCAGCAAGCCCGCTCCTCCGAGACTAGTGGTCGGGGAGCTGTTTTTT | CASKPAPPRLVVGELFF
TRBJ1-6 | TRBD1 | TRBV28 | NA | TGTGCCAGCAGTTTGGGACAGAATAATTCACCCCTCCACTTT | CASSLGQNNSPLHF
TRBJ2-3 | TRBD2 | TRBV9 | few | TGTGCCAGCAGCGCCTGGACTAGCGGGAGGGATACGCAGTATTTT | CASSAWTSGRDTQYF
TRBJ1-2 | TRBD1 | TRBV9 | NA | TGTGCCAGCAGCGTAGGGGCCGGGACAGGGGGGGATAACTATGGCTACACCTTC | CASSVGAGTGGDNYGYTF
TRBJ2-3 | NA | TRBV6-6 | NA | TGTGCCAGCAGTTATGTGGGGGGAGGCACAGATACGCAGTATTTT | CASSYVGGGTDTQYF
TRBJ2-5 | NA | TRBV7-2 | NA | TGTGCCAGCAGCCTGCGACTAAGCGGGACAGGAGAGACCCAGTACTTC | CASSLRLSGTGETQYF
TRBJ1-5 | TRBD1 | TRBV2 | NA | TGTGCCAGCAGTCCCGACAGGGAACTAAATCAGCCCCAGCATTTT | CASSPDRELNQPQHF
TRBJ2-3 | NA | TRBV29-1 | NA | TGCAGCGCCGCCCAAGCGTCTAGCACAGATACGCAGTATTTT | CSAAQASSTDTQYF
TRBJ2-3 | NA | TRBV4-3 | few | TGCGCCAGCAGACTGGTGGGGGGGCCAGATACGCAGTATTTT | CASRLVGGPDTQYF
TRBJ2-1 | TRBD1 | TRBV5-4 | NA | TGTGCCAGCAGCCATAAGGACAGGGGTGAGCAGTTCTTC | CASSHKDRGEQFF